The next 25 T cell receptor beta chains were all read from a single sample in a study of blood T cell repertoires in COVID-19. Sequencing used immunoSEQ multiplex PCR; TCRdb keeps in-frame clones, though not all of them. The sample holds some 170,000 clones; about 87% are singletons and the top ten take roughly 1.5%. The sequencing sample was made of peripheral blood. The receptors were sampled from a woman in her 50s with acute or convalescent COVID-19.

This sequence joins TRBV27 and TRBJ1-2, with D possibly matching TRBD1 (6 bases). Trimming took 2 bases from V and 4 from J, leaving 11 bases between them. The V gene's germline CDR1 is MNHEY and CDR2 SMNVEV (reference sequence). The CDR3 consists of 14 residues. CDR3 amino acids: CASSLSQGSYGYTF. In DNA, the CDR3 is TGTGCCAGCAGTTTAAGTCAGGGGTCCTATGGCTACACCTTC.

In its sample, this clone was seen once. The CDR3 coding sequence is TGTGCCAGCAGCCGAACAGGGGATACGCAGTATTTT. This translates into CASSRTGDTQYF. V and J are TRBV12-3 or TRBV12-4 and TRBJ2-3; TRBD1 might be the D (6 bases). Trimming pared 6 bases from V and 6 bases from J, leaving 10 bases between. This CDR3 comprises 12 residues.

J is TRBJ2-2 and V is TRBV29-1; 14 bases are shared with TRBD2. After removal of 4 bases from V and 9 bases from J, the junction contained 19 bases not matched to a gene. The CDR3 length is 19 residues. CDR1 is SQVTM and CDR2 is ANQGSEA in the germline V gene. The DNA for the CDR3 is TGCAGCGTTGGGACCAGAGGTCCCGGGACTAGCGGGAGTCTCCGGGAGCTGTTTTTT. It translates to CSVGTRGPGTSGSLRELFF.

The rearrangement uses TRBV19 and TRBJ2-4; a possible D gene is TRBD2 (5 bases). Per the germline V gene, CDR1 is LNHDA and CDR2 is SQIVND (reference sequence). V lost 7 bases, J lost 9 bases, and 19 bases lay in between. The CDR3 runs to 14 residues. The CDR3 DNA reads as TGTGCCAGTACCTCCCTAACTAGTACCTCCATTCAGTACTTC. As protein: CASTSLTSTSIQYF.

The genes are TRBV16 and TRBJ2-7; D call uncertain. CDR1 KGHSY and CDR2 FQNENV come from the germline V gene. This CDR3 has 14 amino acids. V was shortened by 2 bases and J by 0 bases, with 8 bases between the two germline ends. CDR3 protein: CASSQGQFSYEQYF. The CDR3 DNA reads TGTGCCAGCAGCCAAGGTCAGTTCTCCTACGAGCAGTACTTC.

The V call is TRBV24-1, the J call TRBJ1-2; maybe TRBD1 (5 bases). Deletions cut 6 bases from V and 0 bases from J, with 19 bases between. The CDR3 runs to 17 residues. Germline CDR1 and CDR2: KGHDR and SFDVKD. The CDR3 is CATSTSRDFNPNYGYTF. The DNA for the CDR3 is TGTGCCACCAGTACGTCCCGGGACTTCAACCCTAACTATGGCTACACCTTC.

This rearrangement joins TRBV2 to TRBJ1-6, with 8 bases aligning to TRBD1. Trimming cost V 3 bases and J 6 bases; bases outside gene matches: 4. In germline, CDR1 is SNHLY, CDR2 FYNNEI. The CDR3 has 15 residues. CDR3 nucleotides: TGTGCCAGCAGTGATCATCAGGGGGCTAATTCACCCCTCCACTTT. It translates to CASSDHQGANSPLHF. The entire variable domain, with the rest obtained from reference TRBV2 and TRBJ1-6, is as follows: EPEVTQTPSHQVTQMGQEVILRCVPISNHLYFYWYRQILGQKVEFLVSFYNNEISEKSEIFDDQFSVERPDGSNFTLKIRSTKLEDSAMYFCASSDHQGANSPLHFGNGTRLTVT.

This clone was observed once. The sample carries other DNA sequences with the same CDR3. The CDR3 DNA reads as TGTGCCAGCAGCTTAGGTAGCTACGAGCAGTACTTC. Protein: CASSLGSYEQYF. The rearrangement joins TRBV7-9 to TRBJ2-7, with D unresolved. The germline CDR1 and CDR2 sequences are SEHNR and FQNEAQ (reference sequence). V lost 1 base and J lost 3, with 4 bases in between. The CDR3 has 12 amino acids.

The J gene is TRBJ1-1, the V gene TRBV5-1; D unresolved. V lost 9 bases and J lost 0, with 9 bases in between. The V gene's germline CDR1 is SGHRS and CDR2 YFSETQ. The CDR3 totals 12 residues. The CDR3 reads CATHDMNTEAFF. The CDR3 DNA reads TGCGCCACCCACGACATGAACACTGAAGCTTTCTTT. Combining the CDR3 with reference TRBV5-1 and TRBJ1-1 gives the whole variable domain KAGVTQTPRYLIKTRGQQVTLSCSPISGHRSVSWYQQTPGQGLQFLFEYFSETQRNKGNFPGRFSGRQFSNSRSEMNVSTLELGDSALYLCATHDMNTEAFFGQGTRLTVV.

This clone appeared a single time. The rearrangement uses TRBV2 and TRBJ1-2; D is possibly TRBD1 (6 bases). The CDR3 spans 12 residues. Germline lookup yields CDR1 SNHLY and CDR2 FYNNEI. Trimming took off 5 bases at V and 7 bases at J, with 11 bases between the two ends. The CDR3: CASSPGVAGYTF. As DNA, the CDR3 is TGTGCCAGCAGTCCAGGGGTGGCTGGCTACACCTTC. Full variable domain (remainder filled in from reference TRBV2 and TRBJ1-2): EPEVTQTPSHQVTQMGQEVILRCVPISNHLYFYWYRQILGQKVEFLVSFYNNEISEKSEIFDDQFSVERPDGSNFTLKIRSTKLEDSAMYFCASSPGVAGYTFGSGTRLTVV.

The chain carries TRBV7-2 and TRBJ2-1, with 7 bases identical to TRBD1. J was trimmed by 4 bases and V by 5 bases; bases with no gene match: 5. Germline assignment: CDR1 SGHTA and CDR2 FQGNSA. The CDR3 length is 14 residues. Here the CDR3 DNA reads TGTGCCAGCAGCGTCGGGACAGAATACAATGAGCAGTTCTTC. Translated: CASSVGTEYNEQFF.

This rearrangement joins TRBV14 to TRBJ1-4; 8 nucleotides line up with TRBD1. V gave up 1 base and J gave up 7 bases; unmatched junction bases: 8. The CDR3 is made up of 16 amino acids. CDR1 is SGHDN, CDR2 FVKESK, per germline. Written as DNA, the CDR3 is TGTGCCAGCAGCCAAGGGGCAAAGGACAGGGCTGAAAAACTGTTTTTT. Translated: CASSQGAKDRAEKLFF.

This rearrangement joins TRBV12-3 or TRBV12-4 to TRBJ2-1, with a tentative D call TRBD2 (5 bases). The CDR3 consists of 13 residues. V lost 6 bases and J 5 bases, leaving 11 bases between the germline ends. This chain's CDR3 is CASSYAGNNEQFF. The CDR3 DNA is TGTGCCAGCAGCTACGCGGGTAACAATGAGCAGTTCTTC.

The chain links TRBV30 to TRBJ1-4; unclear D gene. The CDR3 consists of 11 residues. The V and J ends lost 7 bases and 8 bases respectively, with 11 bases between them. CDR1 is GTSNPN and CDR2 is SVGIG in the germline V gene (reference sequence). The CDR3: CAYLTVEKLFF. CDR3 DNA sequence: TGTGCCTACCTAACGGTCGAAAAACTGTTTTTT.

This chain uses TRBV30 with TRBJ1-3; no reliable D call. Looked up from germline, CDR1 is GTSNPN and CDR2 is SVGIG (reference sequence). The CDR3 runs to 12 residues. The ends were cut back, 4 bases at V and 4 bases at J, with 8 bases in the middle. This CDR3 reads CAWTRRGNTIYF. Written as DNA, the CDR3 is TGTGCCTGGACGAGGAGGGGAAACACCATATATTTT.

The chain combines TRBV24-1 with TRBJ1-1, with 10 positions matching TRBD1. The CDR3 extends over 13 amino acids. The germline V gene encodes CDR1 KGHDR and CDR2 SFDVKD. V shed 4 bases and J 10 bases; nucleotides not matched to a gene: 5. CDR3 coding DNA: TGTGCCACCAGTGACCGCGACAGGGGGCGAGCTTTCTTT. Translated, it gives CATSDRDRGRAFF.

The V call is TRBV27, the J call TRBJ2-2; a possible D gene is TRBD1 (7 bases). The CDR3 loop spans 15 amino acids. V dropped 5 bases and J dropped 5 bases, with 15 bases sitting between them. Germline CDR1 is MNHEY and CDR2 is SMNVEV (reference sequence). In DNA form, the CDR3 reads TGTGCCAGCAGTCGCAGGGGGGCATTAACCGGGGAGCTGTTTTTT. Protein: CASSRRGALTGELFF.

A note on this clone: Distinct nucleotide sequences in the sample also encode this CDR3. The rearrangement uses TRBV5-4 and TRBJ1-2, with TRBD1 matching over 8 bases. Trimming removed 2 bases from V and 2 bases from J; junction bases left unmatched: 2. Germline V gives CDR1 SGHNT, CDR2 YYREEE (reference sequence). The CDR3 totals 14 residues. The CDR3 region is CASSLGQGNYGYTF. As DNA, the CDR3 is TGTGCCAGCAGCTTAGGACAGGGCAACTATGGCTACACCTTC.

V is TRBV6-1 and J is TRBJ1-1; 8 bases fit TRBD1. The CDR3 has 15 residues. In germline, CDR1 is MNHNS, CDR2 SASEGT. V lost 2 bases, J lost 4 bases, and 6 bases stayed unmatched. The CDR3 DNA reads TGTGCCAGCAGTGAACCCTCGACAGGGGTCACTGAAGCTTTCTTT. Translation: CASSEPSTGVTEAFF.

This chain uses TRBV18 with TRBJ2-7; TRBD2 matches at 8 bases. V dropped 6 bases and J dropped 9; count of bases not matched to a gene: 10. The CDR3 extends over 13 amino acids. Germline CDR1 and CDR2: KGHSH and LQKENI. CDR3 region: CASSETSVFGQYF. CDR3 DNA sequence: TGTGCCAGCTCCGAGACTAGCGTTTTCGGGCAGTACTTC.

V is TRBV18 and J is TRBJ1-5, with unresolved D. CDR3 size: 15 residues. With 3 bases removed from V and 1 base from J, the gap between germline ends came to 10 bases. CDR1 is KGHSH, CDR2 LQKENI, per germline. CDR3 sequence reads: CASSPSRGSNQPQHF. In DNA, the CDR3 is TGTGCCAGCTCACCCTCGCGGGGAAGCAATCAGCCCCAGCATTTT.

As DNA, the CDR3 is TGTGCCTGGAGCGCCGACAGGGAGAACACTGAAGCTTTCTTT. Protein: CAWSADRENTEAFF. The V call is TRBV30, the J call TRBJ1-1; 7 bases map to TRBD1. The CDR3 totals 14 residues. V gave up 3 bases and J gave up 1 base; unmatched junction bases: 5. Germline CDR1 and CDR2: GTSNPN and SVGIG (reference sequence).

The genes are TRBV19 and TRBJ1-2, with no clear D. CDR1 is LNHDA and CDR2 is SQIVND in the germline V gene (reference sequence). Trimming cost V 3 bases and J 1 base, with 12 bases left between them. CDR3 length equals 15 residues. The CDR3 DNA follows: TGTGCCAGTAGTATCCACAGCCCATATAACTATGGCTACACCTTC. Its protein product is CASSIHSPYNYGYTF.

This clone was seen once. CDR3 DNA sequence: TGTGCCAGCAGCCAAGTAGAGGGTGGACTGTTTTTT. It is translated as CASSQVEGGLFF. The genes are TRBV3-1 (or the pseudogene TRBV3-2) and TRBJ1-4; D unresolved. Germline V gene data show CDR1 as LGHDT and CDR2 as YNNKEL (reference sequence). The CDR3 runs to 12 residues. Between the trimmed V and J ends, which lost 1 base and 13 bases, there was a span of 10 bases.

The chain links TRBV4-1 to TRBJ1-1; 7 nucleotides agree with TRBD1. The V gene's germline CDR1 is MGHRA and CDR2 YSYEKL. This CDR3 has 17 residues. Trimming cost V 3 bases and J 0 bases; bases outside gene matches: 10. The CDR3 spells CASSHTTAGGMNTEAFF. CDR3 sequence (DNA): TGCGCCAGCAGCCACACAACGGCAGGGGGGATGAACACTGAAGCTTTCTTT.